The 13 T cell receptor beta chains below all came from one sample that was sequenced in a study of T cells in localized non-small cell lung cancer. The protocol was immunoSEQ multiplex PCR, while the TCRdb copy is restricted to in-frame clones and leaves out a portion. The repertoire has roughly 1,700 clones, 20% to 25% of them found once; the top ten carry more than 15%. Sample: normal lung tissue next to the tumor, taken before any cancer treatment. These receptors came from a man aged 35 to 69 with stage II lung adenocarcinoma.

This clone is medium-sized. CDR3 sequence reads: CASSLVTGLNYGYTF. As DNA, the CDR3 is TGTGCCAGCAGCTTGGTGACAGGTCTAAACTATGGCTACACCTTC. J is TRBJ1-2 and V is TRBV11-3; possible D gene TRBD1, 6 bases. The V gene's germline CDR1 is SGHNT and CDR2 YENEEA. V was trimmed by 3 bases and J by 2 bases, leaving 13 bases between them. CDR3 length: 15 amino acids.

This clone came up a few times. The V call is TRBV4-1, the J call TRBJ1-2, with TRBD1 matching 7 bases. Germline V gene data show CDR1 as MGHRA and CDR2 as YSYEKL. The CDR3 is made up of 15 amino acids. J lost 2 bases, V lost 0 bases, and 3 bases had no gene match. CDR3 bases: TGCGCCAGCAGCCAAGATGCGGACAGGAACTATGGCTACACCTTC. It specifies CASSQDADRNYGYTF.

The V and J genes are TRBV19 and TRBJ2-2; D is unresolved. CDR3 length: 14 amino acids. V was clipped by 1 base and J by 2 bases, with 5 bases between them. Germline CDR1 LNHDA, CDR2 SQIVND (reference sequence). CDR3 in DNA: TGTGCCAGTAGTATAGCAGGCAACACCGGGGAGCTGTTTTTT. This encodes CASSIAGNTGELFF.

The rearrangement joins TRBV19 to TRBJ1-1; the D gene is possibly TRBD1 (6 bases). V was pared by 4 bases and J by 5 bases, with 11 bases between. The CDR3 spans 13 residues. Germline V CDR1 and CDR2: LNHDA, SQIVND (reference sequence). CDR3 nucleotides: TGTGCCAGTAGTACCACAGGGATGACTGAAGCTTTCTTT. Translation: CASSTTGMTEAFF.

Only a few counts were recorded for this clone. The rearrangement joins TRBV28 to TRBJ2-5; 7 nucleotides match TRBD1. The CDR3 loop spans 16 amino acids. Unmatched junction bases numbered 10, after V lost 1 base and J lost 5 bases. The germline V gene has CDR1 MDHEN and CDR2 SYDVKM. CDR3 amino acids: CASSLSTGLKGETQYF. CDR3 sequence (DNA): TGTGCCAGCAGTTTATCGACAGGGCTAAAGGGGGAGACCCAGTACTTC.

This clone ranks as medium-sized. V gene TRBV6-8 combines with J gene TRBJ2-1; tentative D call: TRBD2 (6 bases). The length of the CDR3 is 14 residues. Trimming removed 7 bases at V and 3 bases at J, with 13 bases between. The germline CDR1 and CDR2 sequences are MNHGY and SAAAGT. CDR3 sequence: CASNGGSNYNEQFF. The CDR3 DNA is TGTGCCAGCAATGGGGGGTCAAACTACAATGAGCAGTTCTTC.

The chain combines TRBV4-1 with TRBJ2-1, with a possible D match to TRBD2 (5 bases). The CDR3 contains 12 residues. Germline CDR1 reads MGHRA; CDR2 reads YSYEKL. V dropped 4 bases and J dropped 10 bases, with 11 bases sitting between them. The CDR3 reads CASSLTGSEQFF. In DNA, the CDR3 is TGCGCCAGCAGCCTGACGGGGAGCGAGCAGTTCTTC.

This clone has only a few counts. Here the CDR3 reads CASSSRTGTQETQYF. In DNA, the CDR3 is TGTGCCAGCTCATCCAGGACAGGGACTCAAGAGACCCAGTACTTC. The genes are TRBV18 and TRBJ2-5; 8 bases line up with TRBD1. CDR3 length: 15 amino acids. Germline assignment: CDR1 KGHSH and CDR2 LQKENI. Losses at the gene ends were 5 bases for V and 2 bases for J; bases not matched to a gene: 7.

This clone was observed a few times. The rearrangement joins TRBV2 to TRBJ1-2; the D is unclear. Trimming took off 0 bases at V and 1 base at J, with 9 bases between the two ends. There are 15 residues in the CDR3. The V gene's germline CDR1 is SNHLY and CDR2 FYNNEI. The CDR3 protein is CASSEAERVNYGYTF. The CDR3 nucleotides read TGTGCCAGCAGTGAAGCGGAGAGAGTTAACTATGGCTACACCTTC.

This clone was counted only a few times. This chain joins TRBV5-1 and TRBJ2-5, with 10 bases lining up with TRBD1. Germline loops: CDR1 SGHRS, CDR2 YFSETQ. This CDR3 has 16 amino acids. Unmatched junction bases numbered 9, after V lost 2 bases and J lost 5 bases. The CDR3 bases are TGCGCCAGCAGCTTTTCGGGACAGGGGACGTGGGAGACCCAGTACTTC. Its translation: CASSFSGQGTWETQYF.

The chain employs TRBV18 and TRBJ2-6; the match to TRBD1 covers 9 bases. The CDR3 contains 19 residues. The V gene's germline CDR1 is KGHSH and CDR2 LQKENI. J lost 0 bases, V lost 0 bases, and 6 bases had no gene match. The CDR3 loop is CASSPPLGQGLSGANVLTF. DNA for the CDR3: TGTGCCAGCTCACCACCTTTGGGACAGGGACTCTCTGGGGCCAACGTCCTGACTTTC.

This clone has a handful of counts. The chain uses TRBV6-8 and TRBJ2-3; D is ambiguous. V was pared by 5 bases and J by 2 bases, with 8 bases between. From germline, CDR1 is MNHGY and CDR2 SAAAGT. The length of the CDR3 is 13 residues. The CDR3 coding sequence is TGTGCCAGCAGTCTGAACCCCACAGATACGCAGTATTTT. Protein product: CASSLNPTDTQYF.

By proportion, this clone is large. The rearrangement uses TRBV9 and TRBJ2-1; 10 nucleotides agree with TRBD2. The CDR3 totals 15 residues. CDR1 SGDLS and CDR2 YYNGEE come from the germline V gene. V trimming: 0 bases; J trimming: 7 bases; junction bases outside the gene matches: 4. CDR3 protein: CASSVGGSGGNEQFF. Written as DNA, the CDR3 is TGTGCCAGCAGCGTAGGAGGTAGCGGGGGGAATGAGCAGTTCTTC.